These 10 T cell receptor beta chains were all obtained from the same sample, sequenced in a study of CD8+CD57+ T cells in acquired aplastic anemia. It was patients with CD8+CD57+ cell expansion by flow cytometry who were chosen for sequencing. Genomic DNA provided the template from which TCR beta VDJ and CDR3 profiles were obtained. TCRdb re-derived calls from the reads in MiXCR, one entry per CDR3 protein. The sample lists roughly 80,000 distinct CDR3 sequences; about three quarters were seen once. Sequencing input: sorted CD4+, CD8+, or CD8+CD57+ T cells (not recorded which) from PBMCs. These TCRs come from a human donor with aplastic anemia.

The CDR3 loop reads CSANPEGEGEVYEQYF. In DNA, the CDR3 is TGCAGTGCTAACCCCGAGGGGGAGGGGGAGGTCTACGAGCAGTACTTC. V usage is TRBV20-1 and J usage is TRBJ2-7, with a tentative D call TRBD2 (7 bases). V lost 4 bases, J lost 3 bases, and 22 bases lay in between. This CDR3 is built from 16 residues. The V gene's germline CDR1 is DFQATT and CDR2 SNEGSKA (reference sequence).

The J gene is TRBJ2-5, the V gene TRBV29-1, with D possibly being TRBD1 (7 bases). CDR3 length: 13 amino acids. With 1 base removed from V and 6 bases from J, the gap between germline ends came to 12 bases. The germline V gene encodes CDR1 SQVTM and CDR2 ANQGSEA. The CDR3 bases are TGCAGCGTTGAAGGGCAGGGGGGCAAGACCCAGTACTTC. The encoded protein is CSVEGQGGKTQYF.

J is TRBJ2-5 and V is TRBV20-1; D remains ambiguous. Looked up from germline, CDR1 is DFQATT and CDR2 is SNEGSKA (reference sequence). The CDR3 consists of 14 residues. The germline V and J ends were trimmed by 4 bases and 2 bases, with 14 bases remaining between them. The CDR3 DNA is TGCAGTGCTAAGAAACCGCTTAGACAAGAGACCCAGTACTTC. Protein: CSAKKPLRQETQYF.

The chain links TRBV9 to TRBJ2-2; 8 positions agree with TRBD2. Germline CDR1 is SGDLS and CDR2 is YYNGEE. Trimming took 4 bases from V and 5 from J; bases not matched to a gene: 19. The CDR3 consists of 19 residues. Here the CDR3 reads CASSPRTSNMATATGELFF. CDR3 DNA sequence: TGTGCCAGCAGCCCCAGGACTAGCAATATGGCTACAGCAACCGGGGAGCTGTTTTTT.

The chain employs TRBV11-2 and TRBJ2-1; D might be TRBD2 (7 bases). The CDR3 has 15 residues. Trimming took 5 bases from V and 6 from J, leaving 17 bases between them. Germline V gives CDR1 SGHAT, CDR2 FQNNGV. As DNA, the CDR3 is TGTGCCAGCAGCCCCTCGGGGGGCGGTCGCAATGAGCAGTTCTTC. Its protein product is CASSPSGGGRNEQFF.

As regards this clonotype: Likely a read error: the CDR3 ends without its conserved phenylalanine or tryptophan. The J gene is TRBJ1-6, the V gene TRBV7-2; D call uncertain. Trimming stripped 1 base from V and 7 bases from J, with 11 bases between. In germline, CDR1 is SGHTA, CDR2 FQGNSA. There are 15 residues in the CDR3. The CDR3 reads CASSLVAGGNSPLHS. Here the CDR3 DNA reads TGTGCCAGCAGCTTAGTGGCAGGTGGAAATTCACCCCTCCACTCT.

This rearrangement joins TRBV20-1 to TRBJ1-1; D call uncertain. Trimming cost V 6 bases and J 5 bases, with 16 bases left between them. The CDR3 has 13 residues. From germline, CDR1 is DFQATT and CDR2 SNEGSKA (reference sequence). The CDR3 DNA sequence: TGCAGTGCGAATGGTGGGGTCGAGACTGAAGCTTTCTTT. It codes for CSANGGVETEAFF.

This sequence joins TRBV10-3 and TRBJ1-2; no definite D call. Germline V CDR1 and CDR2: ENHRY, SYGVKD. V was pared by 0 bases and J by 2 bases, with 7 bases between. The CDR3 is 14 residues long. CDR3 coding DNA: TGTGCCATCAGTGAGTCGACACGGAACTATGGCTACACCTTC. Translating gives CAISESTRNYGYTF.

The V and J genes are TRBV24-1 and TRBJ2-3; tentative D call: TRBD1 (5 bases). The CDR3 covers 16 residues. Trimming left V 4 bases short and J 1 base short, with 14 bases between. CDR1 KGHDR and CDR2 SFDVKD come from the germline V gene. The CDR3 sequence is CATSDYDSPGTDTQYF. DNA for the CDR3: TGTGCCACCAGTGACTACGACAGCCCCGGCACAGATACGCAGTATTTT.

The CDR3 DNA follows: TGTGCCAGTAGTGAACAGGGGGCTATCACCGGGGAGCTGTTTTTT. It specifies CASSEQGAITGELFF. The rearrangement uses TRBV19 and TRBJ2-2; 9 nucleotides line up with TRBD1. The junction had 5 bases not matched to a gene; V was cut back by 5 bases and J by 4 bases. Germline V gives CDR1 LNHDA, CDR2 SQIVND (reference sequence). This CDR3 has 15 residues.